This T cell receptor (beta chain) was sequenced for a study of beta chain features in type 1 diabetes. Study-level points and caveats: Relative to healthy donors, patients appeared to have naive, central memory and Treg TCRB repertoires that were more similar.

On this clone: The target antigen is unknown.

The CDR3 totals 15 residues. J gave up 4 bases and V 3 bases, and 7 bases lay outside the gene matches. Germline values: CDR1 SGHTA, CDR2 FQGNSA. Every bit of the isolated RNA underwent reverse transcription, so sequencing read expressed TCRB transcripts. Data came from immunoSEQ multiplex PCR; TCRdb stores just in-frame clones and leaves some out. The sample includes 400,000 to 450,000 clones, around 13% of them seen just once. Based on CD45RO/CCR7/CD25/CD127/CD95/CD27, CD4+ regulatory, stem cell-like memory, naive and central memory cells were sorted. J is TRBJ1-2 and V is TRBV7-2; 8 bases fit TRBD1. The TCR was taken from a man aged 25-45 years in good health. The sequenced sample consisted of naive CD4+ T cells from blood. The CDR3 region is CASSLRGTGFYGYTF. The CDR3 DNA follows: TGTGCCAGCAGCTTGAGAGGGACAGGCTTCTATGGCTACACCTTC.